A single sample is the source of the 20 T cell receptor beta chains below, sequenced in a study of T cell repertoires in cytomegalovirus infection. Each CDR3 protein is one row after TCRdb ran MiXCR on the reads. The repertoire holds fewer than 650,000 distinct CDR3 sequences, with under 45% as singletons. These receptors have no identified antigens. The starting material was cultured PBMCs, obtained from culture after CMV antigen stimulation. All receptors derive from a human donor in good health (CMV status not recorded). Some clones in this sample may be carry-over from other donors' samples.

CDR3 nucleotides: TGTGCCAGCAGCGGGAAGGGGGTAGATTCAGATACGCAGTATTTT. Its protein is CASSGKGVDSDTQYF. The chain recombines TRBV5-4 with TRBJ2-3, with D perhaps matching TRBD1 (6 bases). V lost 4 bases and J lost 4, with 16 bases in between. The CDR3 sequence is 15 residues long. CDR1 is SGHNT, CDR2 YYREEE, per germline (reference sequence).

J is TRBJ2-1 and V is TRBV7-8, with TRBD2 as a possible D gene (5 bases). The germline V gene has CDR1 SGHVS and CDR2 FQNEAQ. Trimming left V 6 bases short and J 2 bases short, with 17 bases between. CDR3 length: 16 residues. The CDR3 sequence: CASREYSGRAYNEQFF. DNA for the CDR3: TGTGCCAGCAGAGAGTATTCGGGGAGAGCCTACAATGAGCAGTTCTTC.

The chain joins TRBV7-8 to TRBJ2-5; perhaps TRBD2 as D (5 bases). Germline CDR1 is SGHVS and CDR2 is FQNEAQ. The CDR3 consists of 16 residues. The V end lost 5 bases, the J end lost 0 bases, and 16 bases lay between the germline ends. CDR3 bases: TGTGCCAGCAGCCGGGGTCGGAGGAGGTACCAAGAGACCCAGTACTTC. Residues: CASSRGRRRYQETQYF.

This clonotype was counted a few times. The genes are TRBV12-3 or TRBV12-4 and TRBJ2-3; 7 positions match TRBD2. The CDR3 runs to 15 residues. The junction had 13 bases not matched to a gene; V was cut back by 4 bases and J by 9 bases. In DNA form, the CDR3 reads TGTGCCAGCAGTTCGGACCTCCCCGCGGGAGTCACGCAGTATTTT. Translated, it gives CASSSDLPAGVTQYF.

V gene TRBV2 combines with J gene TRBJ1-6; tentatively, D is TRBD1 (5 bases). The ends were cut back, 5 bases at V and 0 bases at J, with 23 bases in the middle. The CDR3 has 20 residues. Germline CDR1 and CDR2: SNHLY and FYNNEI. CDR3 sequence reads: CASSYKGRILISSYNSPLHF. The CDR3 region has the DNA TGTGCCAGCAGTTATAAGGGACGGATATTAATAAGCTCCTATAATTCACCCCTCCACTTT.

The chain's CDR3 is CASSLAAKNQPQHF. CDR3 nucleotides: TGTGCCAGCAGTTTAGCGGCCAAAAATCAGCCCCAGCATTTT. The rearrangement uses TRBV28 and TRBJ1-5; D remains unclear. In germline, CDR1 is MDHEN, CDR2 SYDVKM. Trimming pared 2 bases from V and 4 bases from J, leaving 9 bases between. CDR3 length: 14 residues.

This clonotype has only a few counts. V and J are TRBV7-8 and TRBJ2-1, with TRBD2 matching over 12 bases. Germline CDR1 and CDR2: SGHVS and FQNEAQ. This CDR3 has 16 amino acids. V was clipped by 5 bases and J by 2 bases; unmatched bases: 4. The CDR3 reads CASSPRTSGAYNEQFF. CDR3 sequence (DNA): TGTGCCAGCAGCCCCCGGACTAGCGGGGCCTACAATGAGCAGTTCTTC.

In its sample, this clonotype was seen a few times. The chain links TRBV4-2 to TRBJ2-1, with D uncertain. The CDR3 is 15 residues long. In germline, CDR1 is LGHNA, CDR2 YNFKEQ. Trimming took 0 bases from V and 5 from J, leaving 11 bases between them. In DNA, the CDR3 is TGTGCCAGCAGCCAAGAGGTTTTAGAGGACAATGAGCAGTTCTTC. It codes for CASSQEVLEDNEQFF.

This clonotype turned up a few times. The chain is built from TRBV7-8 and TRBJ2-5, with 7 bases lining up with TRBD1. Trimming took 0 bases from V and 4 from J; bases not matched to a gene: 5. The CDR3 has 15 amino acids. Germline V CDR1 and CDR2: SGHVS, FQNEAQ. The CDR3 nucleotides are TGTGCCAGCAGCTTAGCGGAAAGGGGGCCAGAGACCCAGTACTTC. The encoded protein is CASSLAERGPETQYF.

This clonotype was counted a few times. The chain carries TRBV9 and TRBJ2-3; D may be TRBD2 (6 bases). V lost 0 bases to trimming and J lost 1 base, with 9 bases between them. The V gene's germline CDR1 is SGDLS and CDR2 YYNGEE. This CDR3 comprises 15 residues. The CDR3 sequence: CASSVEGLRTDTQYF. The CDR3 bases are TGTGCCAGCAGCGTAGAGGGACTTCGCACAGATACGCAGTATTTT.

This clonotype showed up many times. The V call is TRBV7-2, the J call TRBJ1-1; TRBD1 is a possible D gene (5 bases). This CDR3 comprises 16 residues. V lost 3 bases to trimming and J lost 0 bases, with 14 bases between them. Germline assignment: CDR1 SGHTA and CDR2 FQGNSA. The CDR3 sequence is CASSLGGVRLNTEAFF. As DNA, the CDR3 is TGTGCCAGCAGCTTGGGGGGGGTCAGATTGAACACTGAAGCTTTCTTT.

This clonotype was detected only a few times. V gene TRBV10-3 combines with J gene TRBJ2-5; 10 bases map to TRBD1. The V and J ends lost 4 bases and 5 bases, in that order; junction bases with no gene match: 4. This CDR3 contains 14 residues. Germline V gives CDR1 ENHRY, CDR2 SYGVKD. CDR3 protein: CAISVDRGPETQYF. In nucleotides, the CDR3 is TGTGCCATCAGTGTAGACAGGGGGCCGGAGACCCAGTACTTC.

V and J are TRBV7-2 and TRBJ2-4; no clear D. V was pared by 2 bases and J by 5 bases, with 4 bases between. The CDR3 length is 12 residues. Germline assignment: CDR1 SGHTA and CDR2 FQGNSA. Here the CDR3 DNA reads TGTGCCAGCAGCTTATCCCAAAACATTCAGTACTTC. It encodes CASSLSQNIQYF. The full variable domain, completed using reference TRBV7-2 and TRBJ2-4, is GAGVSQSPSNKVTEKGKDVELRCDPISGHTALYWYRQSLGQGLEFLIYFQGNSAPDKSGLPSDRFSAERTGGSVSTLTIQRTQQEDSAVYLCASSLSQNIQYFGAGTRLSVL.

As DNA, the CDR3 is TGTGCCGCGGAGGACAGGGCTCTTTATCAGCCCCAGCATTTT. Its translation: CAAEDRALYQPQHF. This sequence joins TRBV6-6 and TRBJ1-5; 8 bases agree with TRBD1. Germline-derived CDR1 and CDR2 are MNHNY and SVGAGI (reference sequence). V shed 11 bases and J 5 bases; nucleotides not matched to a gene: 11. The CDR3 covers 14 residues.

The rearrangement joins TRBV12-3 or TRBV12-4 to TRBJ2-5, with TRBD2 as a possible D gene (6 bases). Between the trimmed V and J ends, which lost 5 bases and 5 bases, there was a span of 21 bases. The CDR3 runs 16 residues. CDR3 DNA sequence: TGTGCCAGCAGTCGGTCGGCGGGGCAGATGCGGGAGACCCAGTACTTC. Its protein product is CASSRSAGQMRETQYF.

The chain links TRBV10-3 to TRBJ2-3, with 8 bases that match TRBD2. The ends lost 10 bases at V and 1 base at J; junction bases unmatched: 16. Looked up from germline, CDR1 is ENHRY and CDR2 is SYGVKD. There are 17 residues in the CDR3. DNA of the CDR3: TGTGCCACCATCAGCCACCGTGTAGCGGGGCGCACAGATACGCAGTATTTT. Its protein product is CATISHRVAGRTDTQYF.

The J gene is TRBJ2-3, the V gene TRBV20-1; D might be TRBD1 or TRBD2, each matching 6 bases. V dropped 5 bases and J dropped 1 base, with 10 bases sitting between them. Per the germline V gene, CDR1 is DFQATT and CDR2 is SNEGSKA (reference sequence). The CDR3 runs to 13 residues. The CDR3 region has the DNA TGCAGTGCTCGGGGGCGGGGCACAGATACGCAGTATTTT. Translation gives CSARGRGTDTQYF.

This rearrangement joins TRBV19 to TRBJ2-3, with 10 bases identical to TRBD1. The V and J ends lost 5 bases and 5 bases, in that order; junction bases with no gene match: 4. Per germline, CDR1 LNHDA and CDR2 SQIVND (reference sequence). This CDR3 spans 14 amino acids. The CDR3 DNA sequence: TGTGCCAGTAGTTGGGGACAGGGGATAGATACGCAGTATTTT. This translates into CASSWGQGIDTQYF. Using reference TRBV19 and TRBJ2-3 for the parts outside the CDR3, the full variable domain is DGGITQSPKYLFRKEGQNVTLSCEQNLNHDAMYWYRQDPGQGLRLIYYSQIVNDFQKGDIAEGYSVSREKKESFPLTVTSAQKNPTAFYLCASSWGQGIDTQYFGPGTRLTVL.

This clonotype was seen more than once but under ten times. As DNA, the CDR3 is TGTGCCAGCAGCTTTACCGGGACAAAGAGCTCTGGGGCCAACGTCCTGACTTTC. Translated: CASSFTGTKSSGANVLTF. This chain joins TRBV7-2 and TRBJ2-6; perhaps TRBD1 as D (6 bases). CDR3 length: 18 amino acids. Germline CDR1 and CDR2: SGHTA and FQGNSA. V was cut by 3 bases and J by 0 bases, with 15 bases left in between. Filled out from reference TRBV7-2 and TRBJ2-6, the complete variable domain reads GAGVSQSPSNKVTEKGKDVELRCDPISGHTALYWYRQSLGQGLEFLIYFQGNSAPDKSGLPSDRFSAERTGGSVSTLTIQRTQQEDSAVYLCASSFTGTKSSGANVLTFGAGSRLTVL.

The chain has TRBV6-5 and TRBJ2-1; D ambiguous. V gave up 5 bases and J gave up 0 bases, with 14 bases separating them. CDR1 is MNHEY, CDR2 SVGAGI, per germline. The CDR3 length is 16 residues. The CDR3 coding sequence is TGTGCCAGCAGTCCTTTTCGGGCGAGCTCCTACAATGAGCAGTTCTTC. Its protein is CASSPFRASSYNEQFF.